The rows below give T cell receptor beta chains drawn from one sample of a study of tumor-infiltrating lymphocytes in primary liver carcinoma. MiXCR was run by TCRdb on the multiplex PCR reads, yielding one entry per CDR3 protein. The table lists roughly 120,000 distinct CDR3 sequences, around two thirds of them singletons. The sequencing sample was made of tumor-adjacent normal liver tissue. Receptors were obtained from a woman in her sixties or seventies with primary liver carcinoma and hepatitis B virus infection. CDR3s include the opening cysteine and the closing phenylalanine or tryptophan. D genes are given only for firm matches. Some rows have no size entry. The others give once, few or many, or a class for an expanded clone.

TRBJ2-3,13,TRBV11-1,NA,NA,CASSLGDRDTQYF,TGTGCCAGCAGCTTGGGGGATCGAGATACGCAGTATTTT
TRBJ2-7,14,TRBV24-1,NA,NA,CATSNSGLSYEQYF,TGTGCCACCAGTAATAGCGGATTGTCCTACGAGCAGTACTTC
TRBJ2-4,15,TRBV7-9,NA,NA,CANSPRGPLQNIQYF,TGTGCCAACAGCCCCAGGGGACCTCTCCAAAACATTCAGTACTTT
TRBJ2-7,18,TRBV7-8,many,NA,CASSLASSWAPVYYEQYF,TGTGCCAGCAGCTTAGCATCCAGTTGGGCCCCCGTTTACTACGAGCAGTACTTC
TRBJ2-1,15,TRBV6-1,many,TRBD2,CASSEGGSGMGEQFF,TGTGCCAGCAGTGAGGGGGGTAGCGGGATGGGTGAGCAGTTCTTC
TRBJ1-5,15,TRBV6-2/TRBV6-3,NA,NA,CARSPGPDSNEPQHF,TGTGCCAGGAGCCCCGGACCCGATAGCAATGAGCCCCAGCATTTT
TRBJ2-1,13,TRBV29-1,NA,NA,CTGMTNGVSEQFF,TGCACTGGCATGACTAACGGAGTCAGTGAGCAGTTCTTC
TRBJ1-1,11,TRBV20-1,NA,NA,CRTSSNSEAFF,TGCAGGACGAGCTCGAACAGTGAAGCTTTCTTT
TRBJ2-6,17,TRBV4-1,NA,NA,CATSQEGMGSRANVLTF,TGCGCCACCAGCCAAGAGGGGATGGGGTCTAGGGCCAACGTCCTGACTTTC
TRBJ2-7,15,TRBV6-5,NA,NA,CVSSYGSPATYEQYF,TGTGTCAGCAGTTACGGTTCACCAGCAACCTACGAACAGTACTTC
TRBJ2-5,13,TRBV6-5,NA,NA,CASMLQAQEIQYF,TGTGCCAGCATGCTTCAGGCCCAAGAGATCCAGTACTTC
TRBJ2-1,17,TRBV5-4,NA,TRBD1,CASSLALDRGSRNERFF,TGTGCCAGCAGCTTGGCCCTGGACAGGGGGAGTCGGAATGAGCGGTTCTTC
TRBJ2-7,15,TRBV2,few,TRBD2,CASNVDSGRAHEQYF,TGTGCCAGCAATGTGGATAGCGGGAGGGCCCACGAGCAGTACTTC
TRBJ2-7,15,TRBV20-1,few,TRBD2,CSAPLAGVVAYEQYF,TGCAGTGCCCCCTTAGCGGGAGTGGTAGCCTACGAGCAGTACTTC
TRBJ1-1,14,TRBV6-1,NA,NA,CPSSEVMGNTEAFF,TGTCCCAGCAGTGAAGTCATGGGGAACACTGAAGCTTTCTTT
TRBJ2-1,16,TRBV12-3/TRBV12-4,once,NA,CTSSRAGGSSYNEQFF,TGTACCAGCAGCCGTGCTGGCGGAAGCTCCTACAATGAGCAGTTCTTC
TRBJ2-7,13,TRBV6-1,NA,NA,CASTSRGDYEQYF,TGTGCCAGCACCTCAAGGGGGGACTACGAACAGTACTTC
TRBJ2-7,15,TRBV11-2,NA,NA,CACSYAGRGAREQYF,TGTGCCTGCAGCTACGCCGGACGGGGGGCACGAGAGCAATACTTC
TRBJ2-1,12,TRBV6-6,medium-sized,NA,CASSYSGAEQFF,TGTGCCAGCAGTTACTCGGGTGCTGAGCAGTTCTTC
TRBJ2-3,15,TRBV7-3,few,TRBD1,CASSSQGYPGDTQYF,TGTGCCAGCAGCTCACAGGGGTACCCAGGGGATACGCAGTATTTT
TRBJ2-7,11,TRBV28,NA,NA,CASSENYEQYF,TGTGCCAGCAGCGAGAACTACGAGCAGTACTTC
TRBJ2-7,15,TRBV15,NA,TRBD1,CATSRGDRGSYEQYF,TGTGCCACCAGCAGAGGAGACAGGGGCTCCTACGAACAGTACTTC
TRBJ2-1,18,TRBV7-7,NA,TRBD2,CTSSLGTSGSGEYNEQFF,TGTACTAGCAGCTTAGGGACTAGCGGGAGCGGGGAGTACAATGAGCAGTTCTTC
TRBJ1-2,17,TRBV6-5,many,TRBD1,CASSPYRTGESPNGYTF,TGTGCCAGCAGTCCCTATAGGACAGGGGAGAGTCCTAATGGCTACACCTTC
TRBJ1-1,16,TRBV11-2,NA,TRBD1,CAGSSLTGDWNTEASF,TGTGCCGGCAGCTCCTTAACAGGGGATTGGAACACTGAAGCGTCCTTT
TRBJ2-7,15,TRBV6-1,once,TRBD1,CASKITYPKGAGQYF,TGTGCCAGCAAAATCACGTACCCTAAGGGGGCAGGGCAATACTTC
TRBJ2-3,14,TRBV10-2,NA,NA,CASSEGVGTDTQYF,TGCGCCAGCAGTGAGGGTGTCGGCACTGATACGCAGTATTTT
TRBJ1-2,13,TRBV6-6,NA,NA,CVTSSASNYGYTF,TGTGTCACAAGTTCAGCATCTAACTATGGCTACACCTTC
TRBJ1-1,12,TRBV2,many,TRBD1,CASSSGGTEAFF,TGTGCCAGCAGTTCAGGGGGCACTGAAGCTTTCTTT
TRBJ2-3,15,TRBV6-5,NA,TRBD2,CASSLGGTSTETQYF,TGTGCCAGCAGCCTGGGCGGGACTAGCACGGAAACGCAGTATTTT
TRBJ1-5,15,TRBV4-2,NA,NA,CASSQGPGQDKPQHF,TGTGCCAGCAGCCAAGGTCCGGGACAAGATAAGCCCCAGCATTTT
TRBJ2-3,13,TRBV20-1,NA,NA,CSAPPLGTDAQYF,TGCAGTGCTCCCCCCCTGGGCACAGATGCGCAGTATTTT
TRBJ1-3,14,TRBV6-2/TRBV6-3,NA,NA,CASRPDSSGNTVYF,TGTGCCAGCAGGCCCGATAGCTCTGGAAACACCGTATATTTT
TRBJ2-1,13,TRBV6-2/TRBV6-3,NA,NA,CASAVGSYNEQFF,TGTGCCAGCGCGGTGGGCTCCTACAATGAGCAGTTCTTT
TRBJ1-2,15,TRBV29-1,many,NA,CSVAVSGAGFYGYTF,TGCAGCGTCGCCGTCTCAGGGGCAGGATTTTATGGCTACACCTTC
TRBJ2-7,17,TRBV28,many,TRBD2,CASSPERAGVLSYEQYF,TGTGCCAGCAGCCCCGAGCGGGCGGGAGTCCTCTCCTACGAGCAGTACTTC
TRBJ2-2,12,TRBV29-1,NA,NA,CSARTRAGKLFF,TGCAGCGCTAGGACAAGGGCCGGGAAGCTGTTTTTT
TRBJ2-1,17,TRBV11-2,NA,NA,CVSSSDQQGIVNNEQFF,TGTGTCAGCAGCTCAGATCAACAAGGTATAGTCAACAATGAGCAGTTCTTC
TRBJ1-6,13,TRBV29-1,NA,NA,CSVTQGFNSLLHF,TGCAGCGTGACACAGGGATTCAATTCACTCCTCCACTTT
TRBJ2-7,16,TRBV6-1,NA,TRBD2,CGSTSGSGGRYYEQYF,TGTGGCAGCACTTCCGGGTCGGGGGGACGGTACTACGAGCAGTACTTC
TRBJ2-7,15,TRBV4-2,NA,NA,CANSQSGTDSYEEYF,TGTGCCAACAGCCAATCCGGGACGGACTCCTACGAGGAGTACTTC
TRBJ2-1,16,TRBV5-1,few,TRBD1,CASSSTGDSSYNEQFF,TGCGCCAGCAGCTCGACAGGGGACTCCTCCTACAATGAGCAGTTCTTC
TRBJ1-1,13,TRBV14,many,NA,CASSLTAGTEAFF,TGTGCCAGCAGCCTTACCGCGGGGACTGAAGCTTTCTTT
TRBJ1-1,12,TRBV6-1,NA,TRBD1,CARRILQGGAFF,TGTGCCAGGAGGATACTACAGGGGGGAGCTTTCTTT
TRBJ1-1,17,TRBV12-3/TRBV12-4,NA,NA,CASLSNKGFSRDTEAFF,TGTGCCAGCCTCTCTAACAAGGGCTTCTCTAGAGACACTGAAGCTTTCTTT